The 11 T cell receptor beta chains reported below all come from one sample, sequenced in a study of OX40 agonist ivuxolimab in advanced cancers. Sequencing was performed with immunoSEQ multiplex PCR; in TCRdb, only in-frame clones are kept and a portion is missing. The repertoire holds around 57,000 clones, with 75% to 90% as singletons. Here the sequenced sample was CD4+ or CD8+ T cells sorted from blood, taken in a trial of the OX40 agonist ivuxolimab. The source of these receptors is an adult with an advanced solid tumor such as melanoma, head and neck, liver or kidney cancer.

The genes are TRBV19 and TRBJ1-5, with 7 bases aligning to TRBD1. The V gene's germline CDR1 is LNHDA and CDR2 SQIVND (reference sequence). The CDR3 has 14 residues. Trimming at V came to 4 bases and at J to 9 bases, leaving 9 bases not matched to a gene. The chain's CDR3 is CASSTGRPGGPQHF. The DNA of the CDR3 is TGTGCCAGTAGTACGGGACGGCCAGGGGGGCCCCAGCATTTT.

CDR3 in DNA: TGTGCCAGCAGCTTTACCGGGGCCAACGTCCTGACTTTC. Protein: CASSFTGANVLTF. The chain couples TRBV5-6 to TRBJ2-6; D gene uncertain. Trimming removed 2 bases at V and 4 bases at J, with 4 bases between. The CDR3 runs to 13 residues. The germline gives CDR1 SGHDT, CDR2 YYEEEE.

Only one count was recorded for this clone. The gene calls are TRBV14 and TRBJ2-1, with D unclear. The CDR3 totals 14 residues. Trimming shortened V by 4 bases and J by 5 bases, and 12 bases separated the two germline ends. The V gene's germline CDR1 is SGHDN and CDR2 FVKESK. CDR3: CASSPSPRNNEQFF. In DNA, the CDR3 is TGTGCCAGCAGCCCGTCCCCTCGGAACAATGAGCAGTTCTTC.

J is TRBJ2-7 and V is TRBV9; 8 nucleotides align to TRBD2. Trimming removed 2 bases from V and 0 bases from J; junction bases left unmatched: 4. The germline CDR1 and CDR2 sequences are SGDLS and YYNGEE. CDR3 size: 15 residues. This CDR3 reads CASSVSGTVSYEQYF. For the CDR3, the DNA is TGTGCCAGCAGCGTTAGCGGGACCGTCTCCTACGAGCAGTACTTC.

The chain uses TRBV2 and TRBJ2-7; either TRBD1 or TRBD2 may fit D (8 bases each). Per the germline V gene, CDR1 is SNHLY and CDR2 is FYNNEI. The CDR3 runs to 14 residues. Trimming stripped 6 bases from V and 6 bases from J, with 18 bases between. CDR3 sequence (DNA): TGTGCCAGCAGCGCGGGAGGACAGGGACGCGAGCAGTACTTC. Protein sequence: CASSAGGQGREQYF.

The CDR3 region is CASSVANYGYTF. The CDR3 nucleotides are TGTGCCAGCAGCGTAGCTAACTATGGCTACACCTTC. V and J are TRBV9 and TRBJ1-2, with D uncertain. The germline gives CDR1 SGDLS, CDR2 YYNGEE. V lost 0 bases and J 0 bases, leaving 0 bases between the germline ends. This CDR3 contains 12 residues.

The chain combines TRBV29-1 with TRBJ2-3, with TRBD2 matching over 10 bases. Germline lookup yields CDR1 SQVTM and CDR2 ANQGSEA. The ends lost 6 bases at V and 1 base at J; junction bases unmatched: 4. The length of the CDR3 is 14 residues. CDR3 sequence (DNA): TGCAGCGTACTAGCGGGATTGGGCACAGATACGCAGTATTTT. Translating it yields CSVLAGLGTDTQYF.

CDR3 in DNA: TGCGCCAGCAGCGAGGACGGGGGCTCTGGAAACACCATATATTTT. It is translated as CASSEDGGSGNTIYF. The V and J genes are TRBV5-1 and TRBJ1-3, with D possibly TRBD1 on 5 matching bases. This CDR3 region has 15 residues. Trimming pared 4 bases from V and 0 bases from J, leaving 11 bases between. CDR1 and CDR2 from the germline V gene are SGHRS and YFSETQ. Full variable domain (remainder filled in from reference TRBV5-1 and TRBJ1-3): KAGVTQTPRYLIKTRGQQVTLSCSPISGHRSVSWYQQTPGQGLQFLFEYFSETQRNKGNFPGRFSGRQFSNSRSEMNVSTLELGDSALYLCASSEDGGSGNTIYFGEGSWLTVV.

The J gene is TRBJ2-7, the V gene TRBV6-1, with 10 bases identical to TRBD1. V lost 4 bases to trimming and J lost 2 bases; unmatched junction nucleotides: 5. Germline CDR1 and CDR2: MNHNS and SASEGT. The CDR3 consists of 15 residues. Here the CDR3 reads CASSGQTGGAYEQYF. The CDR3 nucleotides read TGTGCCAGCAGTGGACAGACAGGGGGCGCCTACGAGCAGTACTTC.

CDR3 sequence reads: CASSTGSQETQYF. In nucleotides, the CDR3 is TGTGCCAGTAGTACTGGGTCTCAAGAGACCCAGTACTTC. J is TRBJ2-5 and V is TRBV19; D is undetermined. Trimming shortened V by 4 bases and J by 2 bases, and 8 bases separated the two germline ends. The germline V gene has CDR1 LNHDA and CDR2 SQIVND (reference sequence). This CDR3 is built from 13 residues. The entire variable domain, with the rest obtained from reference TRBV19 and TRBJ2-5, is as follows: DGGITQSPKYLFRKEGQNVTLSCEQNLNHDAMYWYRQDPGQGLRLIYYSQIVNDFQKGDIAEGYSVSREKKESFPLTVTSAQKNPTAFYLCASSTGSQETQYFGPGTRLLVL.

The CDR3 DNA sequence: TGTGCCAGCAGCGCAGCGGGAAACACCATATATTTT. This sequence encodes CASSAAGNTIYF. The V call is TRBV11-2, the J call TRBJ1-3; D call uncertain. The CDR3 loop spans 12 amino acids. V was pared by 5 bases and J by 4 bases, with 6 bases between. Germline lookup yields CDR1 SGHAT and CDR2 FQNNGV.